This note documents a single T cell receptor beta chain sequence. The antigen is undetermined. This record comes from a study of CXCR3-negative and CXCR3-positive naive CD8 T cells. Whole-study findings and limits: CXCR3-expressing naive cells carried TRB CDR3s more hydrophobic than those of CXCR3-negative naive cells.

Through 5' RACE with UMI labels, the TRB cDNA libraries were prepared. TCRdb reworked the 5' RACE reads into one entry per CDR3 protein, no DNA. This repertoire includes 130,000 to 150,000 distinct CDR3 sequences. Germline CDR1 SEHNR, CDR2 FQNEAQ (reference sequence). The CDR3 spans 14 residues. The specimen was naive CXCR3+ CD8+ T cells from blood. Described subset: CD45RO-CCR7+CD27+CD95- naive CD8+ T cells expressing CXCR3 (TNR3+). The V and J genes are TRBV7-9 and TRBJ1-6; TCRdb's D call, TRBD1, is unchecked because there is no DNA. The clonotype comes from a human donor in good health. Some clones in this sample may be carry-over from other donors' samples. The CDR3 loop is CASSQDGNNSPLHF.